Given below is one TCR beta chain in context. Its antigen is not identified. Germline trimming cut 4 bases from V and 0 bases from J; bases unmatched to any gene: 3. This CDR3 is built from 17 residues. CDR1 is SGHRS, CDR2 YFSETQ, per germline. Profiled with immunoSEQ multiplex PCR; TCRdb holds only in-frame clones, not every one. The sample records around 47,000 clones, more than 60% being singletons. This entry belongs to a study of vaccination effects on CD4 cells after COVID-19. Study information: Everyone in the study got two shots of either the BNT162b2 or mRNA-1273 vaccine.

Study results and caveats: Late post-vaccination samples showed marked contraction of infection- and vaccine-induced clones.

Antigen-specific CD4+ T cells were first expanded with viral peptide pools by the ViraFEST assay and only then sequenced. Researchers isolated CD4+ T cells once 9 to 11 days of culture had elapsed. Documented for the person is a PCR-confirmed SARS-CoV-2 infection occurring between March and December 2020. Days 3 and 7 were when half the medium was replaced with IL-2 medium. The V and J genes are TRBV5-1 and TRBJ1-6, with TRBD1 matching over 11 bases. Specimen: CD4+ T cells from PBMCs cultured with a peptide pool, collected before COVID-19 vaccination. The origin of this receptor is a human donor who had a prior SARS-CoV-2 infection. The CDR3 spells CASSPGTGGSYNSPLHF. CDR3 sequence (DNA): TGCGCCAGCAGCCCAGGGACAGGGGGCTCCTATAATTCACCCCTCCACTTT.